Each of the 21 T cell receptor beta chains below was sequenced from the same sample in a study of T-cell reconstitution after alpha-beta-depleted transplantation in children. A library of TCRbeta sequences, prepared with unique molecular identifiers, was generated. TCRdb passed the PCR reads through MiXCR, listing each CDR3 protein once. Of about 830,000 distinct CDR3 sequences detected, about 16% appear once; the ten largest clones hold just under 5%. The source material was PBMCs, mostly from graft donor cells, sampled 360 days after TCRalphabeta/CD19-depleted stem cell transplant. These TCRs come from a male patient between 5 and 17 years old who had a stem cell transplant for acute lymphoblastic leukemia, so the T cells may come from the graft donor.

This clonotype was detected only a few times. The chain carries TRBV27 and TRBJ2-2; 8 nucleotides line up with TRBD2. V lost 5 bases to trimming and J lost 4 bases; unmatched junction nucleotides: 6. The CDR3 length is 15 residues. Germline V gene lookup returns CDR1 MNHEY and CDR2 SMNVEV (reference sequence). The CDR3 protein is CASSPRAGATGELFF. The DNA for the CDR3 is TGTGCCAGCAGTCCCCGAGCGGGAGCCACCGGGGAGCTGTTTTTT.

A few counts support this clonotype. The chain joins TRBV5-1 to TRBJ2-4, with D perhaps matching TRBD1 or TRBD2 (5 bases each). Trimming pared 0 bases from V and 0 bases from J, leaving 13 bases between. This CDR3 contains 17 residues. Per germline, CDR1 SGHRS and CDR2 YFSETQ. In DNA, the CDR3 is TGCGCCAGCAGCTTGGAGGGGACGTATATAGCCAAAAACATTCAGTACTTC. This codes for CASSLEGTYIAKNIQYF.

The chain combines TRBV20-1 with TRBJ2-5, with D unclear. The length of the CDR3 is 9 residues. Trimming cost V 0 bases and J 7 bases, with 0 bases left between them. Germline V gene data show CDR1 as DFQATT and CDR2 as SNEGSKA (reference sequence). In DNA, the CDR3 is TGCAGTGCTAGAGAGACCCAGTACTTC. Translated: CSARETQYF.

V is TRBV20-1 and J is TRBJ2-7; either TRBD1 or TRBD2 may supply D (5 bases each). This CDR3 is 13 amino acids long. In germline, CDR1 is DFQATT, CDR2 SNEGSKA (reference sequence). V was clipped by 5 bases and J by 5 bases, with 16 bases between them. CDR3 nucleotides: TGCAGTGCTGTGCCGGGACGGCCCCACGAGCAGTACTTC. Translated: CSAVPGRPHEQYF.

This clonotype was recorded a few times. The CDR3 DNA follows: TGTGCCAGCAGTCCGGACAGGGGGCACCAAGAGACCCAGTACTTC. This sequence encodes CASSPDRGHQETQYF. The chain uses TRBV7-8 and TRBJ2-5; 11 positions match TRBD1. With V trimmed by 6 bases and J by 0 bases, 3 bases remained unmatched. The CDR3 contains 15 residues. Germline V gene lookup returns CDR1 SGHVS and CDR2 FQNEAQ. Full variable domain (outside the CDR3, taken from reference TRBV7-8 and TRBJ2-5): GAGVSQSPRYKVAKRGQDVALRCDPISGHVSLFWYQQALGQGPEFLTYFQNEAQLDKSGLPSDRFFAERPEGSVSTLKIQRTQQEDSAVYLCASSPDRGHQETQYFGPGTRLLVL.

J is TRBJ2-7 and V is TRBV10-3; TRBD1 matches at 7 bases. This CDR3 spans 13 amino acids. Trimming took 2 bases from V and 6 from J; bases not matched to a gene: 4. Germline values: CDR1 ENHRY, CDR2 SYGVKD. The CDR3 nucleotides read TGTGCCATCAGTGAGCCTGACAGGGCCGAGCAGTACTTC. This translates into CAISEPDRAEQYF.

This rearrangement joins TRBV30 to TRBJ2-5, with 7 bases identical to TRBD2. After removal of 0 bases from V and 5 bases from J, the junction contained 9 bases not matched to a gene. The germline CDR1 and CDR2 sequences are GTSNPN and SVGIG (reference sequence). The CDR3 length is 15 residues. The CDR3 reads CAWSVGAGRGETQYF. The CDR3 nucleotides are TGTGCCTGGAGTGTAGGGGCAGGGCGGGGGGAGACCCAGTACTTC. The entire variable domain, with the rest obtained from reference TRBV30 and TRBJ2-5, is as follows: SQTIHQWPATLVQPVGSPLSLECTVEGTSNPNLYWYRQAAGRGLQLLFYSVGIGQISSEVPQNLSASRPQDRQFILSSKKLLLSDSGFYLCAWSVGAGRGETQYFGPGTRLLVL.

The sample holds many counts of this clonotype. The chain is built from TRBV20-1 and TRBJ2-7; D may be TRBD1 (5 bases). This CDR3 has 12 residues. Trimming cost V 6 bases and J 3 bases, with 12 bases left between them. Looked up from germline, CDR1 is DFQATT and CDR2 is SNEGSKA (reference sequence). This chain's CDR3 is CSATDNRYEQYF. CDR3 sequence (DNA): TGCAGTGCCACGGACAATCGCTACGAGCAGTACTTC.

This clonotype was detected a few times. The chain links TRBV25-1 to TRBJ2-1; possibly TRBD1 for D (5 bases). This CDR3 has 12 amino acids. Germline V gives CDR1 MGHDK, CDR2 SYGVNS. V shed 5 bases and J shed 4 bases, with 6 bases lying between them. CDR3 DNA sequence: TGTGCCAGCAGTAGACAGTACAATGAGCAGTTCTTC. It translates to CASSRQYNEQFF.

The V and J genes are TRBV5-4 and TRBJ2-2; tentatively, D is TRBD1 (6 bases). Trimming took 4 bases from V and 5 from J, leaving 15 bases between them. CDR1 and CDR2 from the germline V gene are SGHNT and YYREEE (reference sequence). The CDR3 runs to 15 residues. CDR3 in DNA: TGTGCCAGCAGCCCCACAGGGATGAGAACCGGGGAGCTGTTTTTT. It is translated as CASSPTGMRTGELFF.

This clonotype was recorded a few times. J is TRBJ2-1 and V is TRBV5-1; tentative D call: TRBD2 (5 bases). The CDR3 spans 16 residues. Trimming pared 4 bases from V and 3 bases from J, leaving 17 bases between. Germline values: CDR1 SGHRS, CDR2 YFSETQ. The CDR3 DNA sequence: TGCGCCAGCAGCCCGGGATCAACGGCCTTCTACAATGAGCAGTTCTTC. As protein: CASSPGSTAFYNEQFF.

CDR3 sequence reads: CSGFGSGDYEQYF. CDR3 sequence (DNA): TGCAGTGGGTTCGGCAGCGGAGACTACGAGCAGTACTTC. This sequence joins TRBV20-1 and TRBJ2-7, with D possibly matching TRBD2 (5 bases). V gave up 7 bases and J gave up 3 bases, with 16 bases separating them. This CDR3 comprises 13 residues. Looked up from germline, CDR1 is DFQATT and CDR2 is SNEGSKA (reference sequence).

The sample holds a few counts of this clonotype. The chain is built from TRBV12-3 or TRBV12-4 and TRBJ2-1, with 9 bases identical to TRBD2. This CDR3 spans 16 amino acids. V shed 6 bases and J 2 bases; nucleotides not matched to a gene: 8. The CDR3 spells CASRGYGGRAYNEQFF. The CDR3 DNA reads TGTGCCAGCAGGGGGTATGGCGGGAGGGCCTACAATGAGCAGTTCTTC.

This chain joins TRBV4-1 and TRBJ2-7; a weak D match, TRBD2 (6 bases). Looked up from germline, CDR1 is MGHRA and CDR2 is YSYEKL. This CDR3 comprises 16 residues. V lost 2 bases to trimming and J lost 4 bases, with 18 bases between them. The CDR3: CASSQSTQGLSYEQYF. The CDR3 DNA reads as TGCGCCAGCAGCCAATCCACCCAGGGACTCTCATACGAGCAGTACTTC.

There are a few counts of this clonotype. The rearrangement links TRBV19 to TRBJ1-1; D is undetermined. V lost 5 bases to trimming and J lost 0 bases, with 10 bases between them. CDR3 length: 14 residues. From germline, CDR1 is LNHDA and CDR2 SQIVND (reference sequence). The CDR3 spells CASSPYAMNTEAFF. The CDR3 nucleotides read TGTGCCAGTAGTCCGTATGCCATGAACACTGAAGCTTTCTTT.

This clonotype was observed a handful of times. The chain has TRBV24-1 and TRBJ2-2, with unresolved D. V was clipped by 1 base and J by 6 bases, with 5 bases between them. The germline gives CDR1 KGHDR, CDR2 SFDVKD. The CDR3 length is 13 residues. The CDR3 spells CATSDFSSGELFF. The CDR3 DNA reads TGTGCCACCAGTGATTTTAGCTCCGGGGAGCTGTTTTTT.

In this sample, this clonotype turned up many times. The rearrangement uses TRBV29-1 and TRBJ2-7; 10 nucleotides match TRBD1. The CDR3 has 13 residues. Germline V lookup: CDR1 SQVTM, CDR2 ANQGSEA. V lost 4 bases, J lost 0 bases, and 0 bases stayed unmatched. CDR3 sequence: CSVGDRGSYEQYF. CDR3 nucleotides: TGCAGCGTTGGGGACAGGGGCTCCTACGAGCAGTACTTC.

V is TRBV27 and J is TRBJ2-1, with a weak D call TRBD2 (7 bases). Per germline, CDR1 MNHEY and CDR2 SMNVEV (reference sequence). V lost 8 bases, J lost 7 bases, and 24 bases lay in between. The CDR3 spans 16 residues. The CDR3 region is CASFLFAGALGNEQFF. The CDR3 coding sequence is TGTGCCAGCTTCCTTTTTGCGGGGGCTTTGGGGAATGAGCAGTTCTTC.

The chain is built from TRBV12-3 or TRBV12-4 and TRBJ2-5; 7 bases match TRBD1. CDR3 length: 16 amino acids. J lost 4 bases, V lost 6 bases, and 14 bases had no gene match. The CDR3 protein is CASSPRRQGVGETQYF. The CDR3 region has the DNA TGTGCCAGCAGCCCCCGGCGCCAGGGGGTGGGAGAGACCCAGTACTTC.

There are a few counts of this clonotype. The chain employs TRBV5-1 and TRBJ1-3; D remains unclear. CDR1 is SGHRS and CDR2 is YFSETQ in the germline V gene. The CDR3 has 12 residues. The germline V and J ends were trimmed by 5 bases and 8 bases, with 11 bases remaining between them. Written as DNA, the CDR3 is TGCGCCAGCAGGTCGGACGCGCACACCATATATTTT. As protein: CASRSDAHTIYF.

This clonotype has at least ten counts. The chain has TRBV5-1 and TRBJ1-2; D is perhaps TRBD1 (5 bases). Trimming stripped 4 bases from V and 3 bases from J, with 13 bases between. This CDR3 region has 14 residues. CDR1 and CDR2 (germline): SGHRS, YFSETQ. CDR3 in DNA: TGCGCCAGCAGCAACCGACAGACCTACTATGGCTACACCTTC. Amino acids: CASSNRQTYYGYTF.